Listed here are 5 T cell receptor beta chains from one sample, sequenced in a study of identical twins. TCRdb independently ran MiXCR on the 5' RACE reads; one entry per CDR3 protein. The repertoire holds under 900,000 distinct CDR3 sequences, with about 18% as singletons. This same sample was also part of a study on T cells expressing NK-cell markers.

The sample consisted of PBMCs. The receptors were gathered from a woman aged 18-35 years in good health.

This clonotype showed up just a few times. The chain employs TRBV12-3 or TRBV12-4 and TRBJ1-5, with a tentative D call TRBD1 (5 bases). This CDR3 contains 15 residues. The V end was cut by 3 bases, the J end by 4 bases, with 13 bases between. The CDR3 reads CASSFEGAWNQPQHF. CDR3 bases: TGTGCCAGCAGTTTTGAAGGGGCCTGGAATCAGCCCCAGCATTTT.

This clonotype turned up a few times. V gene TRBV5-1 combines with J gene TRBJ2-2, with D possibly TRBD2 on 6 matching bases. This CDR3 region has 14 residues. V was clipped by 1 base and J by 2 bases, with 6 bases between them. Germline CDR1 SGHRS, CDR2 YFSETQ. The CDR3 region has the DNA TGCGCCAGCAGCTTGACTAGCAACACCGGGGAGCTGTTTTTT. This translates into CASSLTSNTGELFF.

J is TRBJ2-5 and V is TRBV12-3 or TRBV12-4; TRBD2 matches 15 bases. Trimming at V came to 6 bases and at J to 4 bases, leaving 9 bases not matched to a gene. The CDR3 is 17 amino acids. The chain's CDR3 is CASRGNPGLAGGETQYF. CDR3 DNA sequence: TGTGCCAGCAGGGGAAACCCGGGACTAGCGGGAGGAGAGACCCAGTACTTC.

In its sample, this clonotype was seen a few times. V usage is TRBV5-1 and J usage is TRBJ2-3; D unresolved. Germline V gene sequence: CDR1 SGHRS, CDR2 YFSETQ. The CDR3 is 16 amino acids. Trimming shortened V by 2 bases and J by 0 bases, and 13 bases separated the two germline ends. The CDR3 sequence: CASSFGIVASTDTQYF. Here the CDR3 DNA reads TGCGCCAGCAGCTTTGGGATAGTTGCTAGCACAGATACGCAGTATTTT.

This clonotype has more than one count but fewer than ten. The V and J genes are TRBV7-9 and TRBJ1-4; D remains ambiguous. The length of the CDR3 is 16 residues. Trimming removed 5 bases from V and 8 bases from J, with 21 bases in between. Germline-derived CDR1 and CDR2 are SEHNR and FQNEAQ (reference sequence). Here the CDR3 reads CASSPGSSTGGEKLFF. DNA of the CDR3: TGTGCCAGCAGCCCTGGGTCTTCTACCGGAGGGGAAAAACTGTTTTTT.